A selection of T cell receptor beta chains follows, all from one sample in a study of blood T cell repertoires in COVID-19. Profiling relied on immunoSEQ multiplex PCR, and the TCRdb table lists in-frame clones only, not all of them. Of under 350,000 clones in the sample, roughly 80% are singletons; the top ten hold about 4.6%. The source material was peripheral blood. These receptors were collected from a man between 60 and 75 years old who had recovered from COVID-19. CDR3s include the opening cysteine and the closing phenylalanine or tryptophan. D genes are given only for firm matches.

j_gene | v_gene | d_gene | CDR3aa
TRBJ2-7 | TRBV19 | TRBD1 | CASSRTGVSYEQYF
TRBJ2-1 | TRBV28 | TRBD2 | CASSSPGLANNEQFF
TRBJ1-2 | TRBV3-1/TRBV3-2 | TRBD1 | CASSQDWDRNNGYTF
TRBJ2-2 | TRBV2 | . | CASIARTNTGELFF
TRBJ2-1 | TRBV5-6 | TRBD2 | CASSPGTSINGEQFF
TRBJ2-5 | TRBV6-4 | . | CASSSLEGETQYF
TRBJ1-2 | TRBV28 | TRBD1 | CASSFSGGGYTF
TRBJ2-4 | TRBV28 | . | CASSPRGTGSKNIQYF
TRBJ2-3 | TRBV5-1 | TRBD1 | CASSPGQGADTQYF
TRBJ2-5 | TRBV5-5 | . | CASSLGGARETQYF
TRBJ2-7 | TRBV2 | . | CASAGAYEQYF
TRBJ2-5 | TRBV25-1 | TRBD1 | CASSRQGGETQYF
TRBJ2-7 | TRBV7-3 | TRBD1 | CASSLELRSRDRPPYEQYF
TRBJ2-5 | TRBV7-8 | TRBD2 | CASSLTSGHAQETQYF
TRBJ1-2 | TRBV3-1/TRBV3-2 | TRBD1 | CASSQDFAGGRGYTF
TRBJ1-3 | TRBV2 | TRBD1 | CASRSDRGRSTIYF
TRBJ2-7 | TRBV5-1 | . | CASSSTGLSSYEQYF
TRBJ2-4 | TRBV19 | . | CASSIGGPKAKNIQYF
TRBJ2-4 | TRBV28 | TRBD1 | CASSLQGVDLIQYF
TRBJ2-1 | TRBV6-6 | TRBD2 | CASQGRAGTYNEQFF
TRBJ2-2 | TRBV19 | . | CASPAENTGELFF
TRBJ1-1 | TRBV13 | . | CASTPGGTEAFF
TRBJ1-3 | TRBV5-1 | TRBD1 | CASSLEDRVGNTIYF
TRBJ2-4 | TRBV7-9 | . | CASSFSGRDIQYF
TRBJ1-1 | TRBV9 | . | CASSPPRRATEAFF
TRBJ1-5 | TRBV5-6 | TRBD1 | CASSRTGGMNQPQHF
TRBJ2-1 | TRBV18 | TRBD2 | CASSPPSGKAEQFF
TRBJ2-1 | TRBV20-1 | . | CSASRTAVTQFF
TRBJ1-1 | TRBV30 | TRBD1 | CAWGDRNTEAFF
TRBJ1-1 | TRBV21-1 | . | CASSKRNSRNTEAFF
TRBJ2-4 | TRBV6-4 | . | CASSQRHIVAKNIQYF
TRBJ1-2 | TRBV6-5 | . | CASSYRTFYGYTF
TRBJ2-5 | TRBV19 | TRBD2 | CASSNGLAEVETQYF
TRBJ1-3 | TRBV7-2 | . | CASSLVHLVGGAGNTIYF
TRBJ2-5 | TRBV11-3 | . | CASSLRAGAETQYF
TRBJ2-2 | TRBV7-6 | TRBD2 | CASSRRERGDTGELFF
TRBJ2-3 | TRBV6-4 | TRBD2 | CASSLAGGPDTQYF
TRBJ2-3 | TRBV7-8 | TRBD2 | CASSPYRLASRDTQYF
TRBJ2-1 | TRBV5-1 | . | CASSFGQNNEQFF
TRBJ2-7 | TRBV5-1 | . | CASSPLGTYEQYF
TRBJ2-2 | TRBV18 | . | CASSPGRGSTGELFF
TRBJ2-7 | TRBV11-2 | . | CASSFVLARDYEQYF
TRBJ2-1 | TRBV11-2 | TRBD2 | CASSSQSGGSYNEQFF
TRBJ1-1 | TRBV19 | . | CASSEERNTEAFF
TRBJ1-4 | TRBV29-1 | . | CSAASGADEKLFF
TRBJ2-4 | TRBV5-6 | . | CASSLGISQGGKNIQYF
TRBJ1-6 | TRBV4-1 | TRBD1 | CASSQQVVRGSSPLHF